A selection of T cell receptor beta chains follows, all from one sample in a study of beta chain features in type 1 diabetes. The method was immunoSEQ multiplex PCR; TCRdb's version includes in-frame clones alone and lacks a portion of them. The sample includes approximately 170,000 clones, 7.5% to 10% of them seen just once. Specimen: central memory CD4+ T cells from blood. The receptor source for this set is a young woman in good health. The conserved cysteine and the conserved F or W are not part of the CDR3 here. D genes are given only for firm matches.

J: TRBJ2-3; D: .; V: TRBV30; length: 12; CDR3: AWSEDSGTDTQY
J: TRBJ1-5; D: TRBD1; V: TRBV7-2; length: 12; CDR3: ASSKTGDNQPQH
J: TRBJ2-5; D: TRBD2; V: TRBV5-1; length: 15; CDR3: ASSLTSGSRVGETQY
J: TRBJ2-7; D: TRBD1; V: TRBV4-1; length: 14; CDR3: ASSQPPGTGPYEQY
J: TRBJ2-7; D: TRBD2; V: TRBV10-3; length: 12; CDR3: ATWTSGDSYEQY
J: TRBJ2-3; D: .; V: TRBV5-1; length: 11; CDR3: ASSLDPRDTQY
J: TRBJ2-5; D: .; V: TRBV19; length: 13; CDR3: ASSMGQTIQETQY
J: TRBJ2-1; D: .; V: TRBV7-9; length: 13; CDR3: ASSIGAPNQGEQF
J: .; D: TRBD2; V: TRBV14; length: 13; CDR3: ASSQDRGLVNEQY
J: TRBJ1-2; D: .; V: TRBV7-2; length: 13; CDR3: ASSLKTGGWLGYT